Shown below are 18 T cell receptor beta chains from a single sample sequenced in a study of PD-L1 blockade in urothelial cancer. Clones were read by immunoSEQ multiplex PCR, and TCRdb kept only the in-frame ones, dropping some. The table includes 70,000 or so clones, roughly 80% detected once. The material was PBMCs, obtained around atezolizumab (anti-PD-L1) treatment. Receptors were obtained from a man between 70 and 80 years old with urothelial cancer.

The chain links TRBV6-6 to TRBJ1-1; 10 bases line up with TRBD1. With V trimmed by 2 bases and J by 1 base, 4 bases remained unmatched. Germline values: CDR1 MNHNY, CDR2 SVGAGI (reference sequence). The CDR3 runs to 16 residues. CDR3 residues: CASSYGTGDGNTEAFF. In DNA form, the CDR3 reads TGTGCCAGCAGTTACGGGACAGGGGATGGGAACACTGAAGCTTTCTTT.

The rearrangement uses TRBV7-6 and TRBJ2-3, with 7 bases identical to TRBD1. The CDR3 extends over 13 amino acids. Unmatched junction bases numbered 2, after V lost 8 bases and J lost 0 bases. Germline V gene data show CDR1 as SGHVS and CDR2 as FNYEAQ. CDR3: CASGTASTDTQYF. CDR3 nucleotide sequence: TGTGCCAGCGGGACAGCAAGCACAGATACGCAGTATTTT.

The chain links TRBV28 to TRBJ2-7; 7 bases are a match to TRBD2. This CDR3 is 15 amino acids long. The germline CDR1 and CDR2 sequences are MDHEN and SYDVKM. Unmatched junction bases numbered 11, after V lost 6 bases and J lost 3 bases. The CDR3 DNA reads TGTGCCAGCAGGCTGGCGGGGGAGCAAGGCTACGAGCAGTACTTC. Residues: CASRLAGEQGYEQYF.

J is TRBJ2-2 and V is TRBV5-1, with a possible D match to TRBD2 (6 bases). V lost 0 bases to trimming and J lost 8 bases, with 14 bases between them. CDR3 size: 15 residues. The germline V gene has CDR1 SGHRS and CDR2 YFSETQ. The CDR3 loop is CASSLAEGRRGELFF. In DNA, the CDR3 is TGCGCCAGCAGCTTGGCAGAAGGGAGGCGGGGGGAGCTGTTTTTT.

The chain combines TRBV2 with TRBJ2-3; TRBD1 matches at 9 bases. The CDR3 spans 18 residues. Germline V lookup: CDR1 SNHLY, CDR2 FYNNEI. V trimming: 3 bases; J trimming: 4 bases; junction bases outside the gene matches: 14. The CDR3 region has the DNA TGTGCCAGCAGTGAGGACCCCACCCGGGACAGGGTACCAGATACGCAGTATTTT. It specifies CASSEDPTRDRVPDTQYF.

The chain employs TRBV9 and TRBJ2-3; TRBD2 aligns across 10 bases. The CDR3 length is 20 residues. Germline CDR1 reads SGDLS; CDR2 reads YYNGEE. Germline trimming cut 0 bases from V and 4 bases from J; bases unmatched to any gene: 17. The chain's CDR3 is CASSVGPLAGVEIGADTQYF. CDR3 DNA: TGTGCCAGCAGCGTAGGGCCGCTAGCGGGAGTCGAGATTGGCGCAGATACGCAGTATTTT.

J is TRBJ2-5 and V is TRBV28; possible D gene TRBD2, 7 bases. The CDR3 is 16 residues long. V dropped 5 bases and J dropped 5 bases, with 21 bases sitting between them. Germline-derived CDR1 and CDR2 are MDHEN and SYDVKM. The chain's CDR3 is CASSPPQGGVRETQYF. The DNA for the CDR3 is TGTGCCAGCAGTCCCCCACAGGGAGGGGTAAGGGAGACCCAGTACTTC.

The chain links TRBV11-2 to TRBJ2-7; 7 nucleotides align to TRBD2. Trimming removed 8 bases from V and 4 bases from J; junction bases left unmatched: 5. CDR3 length: 12 amino acids. From germline, CDR1 is SGHAT and CDR2 FQNNGV. The CDR3 loop is CASGGEGYEQYF. CDR3 sequence (DNA): TGTGCCAGCGGGGGGGAGGGATACGAGCAGTACTTC.

This clone was seen a handful of times. J is TRBJ2-7 and V is TRBV28, with TRBD2 identical over 7 bases. The CDR3 covers 15 residues. Trimming removed 5 bases from V and 2 bases from J; junction bases left unmatched: 9. Germline CDR1 and CDR2: MDHEN and SYDVKM. The CDR3 is CASSPRERGTYEQYF. Here the CDR3 DNA reads TGTGCCAGCAGTCCGCGGGAGAGGGGAACCTACGAGCAGTACTTC.

The V and J genes are TRBV5-1 and TRBJ2-5; 7 bases align to TRBD2. Germline lookup yields CDR1 SGHRS and CDR2 YFSETQ. Germline trimming cut 4 bases from V and 2 bases from J; bases unmatched to any gene: 8. The length of the CDR3 is 15 residues. Here the CDR3 reads CASSGGGAGQETQYF. The CDR3 region has the DNA TGCGCCAGCAGCGGCGGGGGAGCGGGACAAGAGACCCAGTACTTC.

V is TRBV7-2 and J is TRBJ1-2, with a weak D call TRBD1 (6 bases). The germline CDR1 and CDR2 sequences are SGHTA and FQGNSA. V lost 1 base and J lost 8, with 14 bases in between. The CDR3 sequence is 14 residues long. CDR3 nucleotide sequence: TGTGCCAGCAGCTTAGGGCCTACAGGGTTCGGCTACACCTTC. This codes for CASSLGPTGFGYTF. The full variable domain, its missing parts supplied by reference TRBV7-2 and TRBJ1-2, is GAGVSQSPSNKVTEKGKDVELRCDPISGHTALYWYRQSLGQGLEFLIYFQGNSAPDKSGLPSDRFSAERTGGSVSTLTIQRTQQEDSAVYLCASSLGPTGFGYTFGSGTRLTVV.

V and J are TRBV9 and TRBJ2-2, with 8 nucleotides matching TRBD1. CDR3 length: 14 amino acids. Trimming took 9 bases from V and 0 from J; bases not matched to a gene: 4. The germline V gene has CDR1 SGDLS and CDR2 YYNGEE. Here the CDR3 DNA reads TGTGCCACAGGACAGGGTTCGAACACCGGGGAGCTGTTTTTT. The encoded protein is CATGQGSNTGELFF.

The chain recombines TRBV5-5 with TRBJ2-2; D call uncertain. In germline, CDR1 is SGHKS, CDR2 YYEKEE (reference sequence). This CDR3 spans 16 amino acids. V lost 0 bases and J 4 bases, leaving 13 bases between the germline ends. CDR3 nucleotide sequence: TGTGCCAGCAGCTTGGCTGGCGGAAGAAGCACCGGGGAGCTGTTTTTT. Its protein is CASSLAGGRSTGELFF.

V gene TRBV11-2 combines with J gene TRBJ1-1, with 7 positions matching TRBD1. The CDR3 totals 16 residues. Germline lookup yields CDR1 SGHAT and CDR2 FQNNGV. Trimming took 5 bases from V and 0 from J; bases not matched to a gene: 9. CDR3 loop: CASSPRRRGLNTEAFF. For the CDR3, the DNA is TGTGCCAGCAGCCCTAGGAGGAGGGGGCTGAACACTGAAGCTTTCTTT.

This clone was detected only a few times. This chain uses TRBV5-1 with TRBJ2-3; D is undetermined. Germline V CDR1 and CDR2: SGHRS, YFSETQ. This CDR3 is built from 13 residues. The V end was cut by 0 bases, the J end by 6 bases, with 8 bases between. In DNA, the CDR3 is TGCGCCAGCAGCTTGGCCTTCGGGGATACGCAGTATTTT. This gives the protein CASSLAFGDTQYF.

The rearrangement links TRBV15 to TRBJ2-2; 11 bases map to TRBD2. The CDR3 has 16 amino acids. CDR1 is LNHNV and CDR2 is YYDKDF in the germline V gene (reference sequence). With V trimmed by 1 base and J by 6 bases, 4 bases remained unmatched. CDR3 DNA sequence: TGTGCCACCAGCAGAGGACTAGCGGGATTGTCCGGGGAGCTGTTTTTT. This codes for CATSRGLAGLSGELFF.

J is TRBJ2-1 and V is TRBV9, with 7 positions matching TRBD1. The CDR3 totals 12 residues. Germline CDR1 reads SGDLS; CDR2 reads YYNGEE. With 2 bases clipped from V and 9 bases from J, the junction kept 2 bases outside the gene matches. In DNA form, the CDR3 reads TGTGCCAGCAGCGTGACAGGGATTGAGCAGTTCTTC. It yields the protein CASSVTGIEQFF.

The CDR3 region has the DNA TGCGCCAGCAGCTTGGCCGGAGACGGGTACGAGCAGTACTTC. Translated: CASSLAGDGYEQYF. The chain combines TRBV5-1 with TRBJ2-7; no definite D call. The CDR3 runs to 14 residues. Germline assignment: CDR1 SGHRS and CDR2 YFSETQ. Trimming cost V 0 bases and J 4 bases, with 11 bases left between them.